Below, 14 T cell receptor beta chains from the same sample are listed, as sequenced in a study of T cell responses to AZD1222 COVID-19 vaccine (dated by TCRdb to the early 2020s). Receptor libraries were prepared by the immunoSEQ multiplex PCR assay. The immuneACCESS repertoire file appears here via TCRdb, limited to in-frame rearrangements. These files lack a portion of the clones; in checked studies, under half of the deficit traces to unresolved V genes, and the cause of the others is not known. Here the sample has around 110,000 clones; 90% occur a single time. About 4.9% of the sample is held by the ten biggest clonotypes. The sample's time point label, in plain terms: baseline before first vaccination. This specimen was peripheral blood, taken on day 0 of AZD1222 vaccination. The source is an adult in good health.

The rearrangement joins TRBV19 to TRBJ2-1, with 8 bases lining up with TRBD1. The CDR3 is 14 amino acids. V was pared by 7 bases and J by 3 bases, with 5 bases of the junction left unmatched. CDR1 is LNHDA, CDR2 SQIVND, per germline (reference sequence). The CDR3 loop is CASNPGQVYNEQFF. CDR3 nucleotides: TGTGCCAGTAATCCGGGACAGGTCTACAATGAGCAGTTCTTC.

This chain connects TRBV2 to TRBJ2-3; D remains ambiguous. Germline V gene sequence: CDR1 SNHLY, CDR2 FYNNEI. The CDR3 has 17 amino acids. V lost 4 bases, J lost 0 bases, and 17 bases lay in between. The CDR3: CASSGPVGLSSTDTQYF. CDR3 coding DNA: TGTGCCAGCAGTGGGCCAGTGGGATTGAGTAGCACAGATACGCAGTATTTT.

The CDR3 nucleotides read TGTGCCAGCAGTTACTCCGGAGGCGAGCAGTTCTTC. The encoded protein is CASSYSGGEQFF. V and J are TRBV6-5 and TRBJ2-1; maybe TRBD2 (5 bases). Germline V gives CDR1 MNHEY, CDR2 SVGAGI. Trimming stripped 0 bases from V and 10 bases from J, with 7 bases between. The CDR3 spans 12 residues.

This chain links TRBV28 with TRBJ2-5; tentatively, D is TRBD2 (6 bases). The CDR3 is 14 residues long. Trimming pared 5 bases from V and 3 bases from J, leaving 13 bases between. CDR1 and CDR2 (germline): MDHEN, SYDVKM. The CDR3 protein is CASSRRRAKETQYF. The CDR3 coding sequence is TGTGCCAGCAGTAGACGGAGGGCGAAAGAGACCCAGTACTTC. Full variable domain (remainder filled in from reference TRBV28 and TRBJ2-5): DVKVTQSSRYLVKRTGEKVFLECVQDMDHENMFWYRQDPGLGLRLIYFSYDVKMKEKGDIPEGYSVSREKKERFSLILESASTNQTSMYLCASSRRRAKETQYFGPGTRLLVL.

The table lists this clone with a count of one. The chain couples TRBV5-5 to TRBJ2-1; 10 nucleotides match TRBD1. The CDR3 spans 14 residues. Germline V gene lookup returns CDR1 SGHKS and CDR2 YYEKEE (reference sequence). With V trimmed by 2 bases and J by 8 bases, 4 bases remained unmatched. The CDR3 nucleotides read TGTGCCAGCAGCTTCCGACAGGGGGCTTATGAGCAGTTCTTC. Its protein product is CASSFRQGAYEQFF.

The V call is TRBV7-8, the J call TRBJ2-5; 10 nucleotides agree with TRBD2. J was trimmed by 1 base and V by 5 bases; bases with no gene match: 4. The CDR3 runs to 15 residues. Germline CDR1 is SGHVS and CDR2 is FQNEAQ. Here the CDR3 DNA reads TGTGCCAGCAGCCGAGGGACTAGCGCCCAAGAGACCCAGTACTTC. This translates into CASSRGTSAQETQYF.

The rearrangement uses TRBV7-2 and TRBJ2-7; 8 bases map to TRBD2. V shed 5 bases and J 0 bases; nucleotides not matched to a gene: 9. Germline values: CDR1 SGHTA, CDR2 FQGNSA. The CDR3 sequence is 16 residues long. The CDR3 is CASSGWTSWSSYEQYF. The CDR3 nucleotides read TGTGCCAGCAGCGGATGGACTAGCTGGAGCTCCTACGAGCAGTACTTC. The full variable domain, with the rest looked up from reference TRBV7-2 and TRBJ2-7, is GAGVSQSPSNKVTEKGKDVELRCDPISGHTALYWYRQSLGQGLEFLIYFQGNSAPDKSGLPSDRFSAERTGGSVSTLTIQRTQQEDSAVYLCASSGWTSWSSYEQYFGPGTRLTVT.

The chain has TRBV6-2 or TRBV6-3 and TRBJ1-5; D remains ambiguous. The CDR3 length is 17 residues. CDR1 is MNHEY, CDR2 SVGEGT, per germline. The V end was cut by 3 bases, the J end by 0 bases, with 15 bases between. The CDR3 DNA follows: TGTGCCAGCAGTTATAGGTGGGAACCGACTAGCAATCAGCCCCAGCATTTT. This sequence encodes CASSYRWEPTSNQPQHF.

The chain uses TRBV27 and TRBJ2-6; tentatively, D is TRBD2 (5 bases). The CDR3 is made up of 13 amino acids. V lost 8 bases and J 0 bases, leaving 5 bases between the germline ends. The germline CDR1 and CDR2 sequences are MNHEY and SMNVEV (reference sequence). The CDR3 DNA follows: TGTGCCAGCGGGAGCTCTGGGGCCAACGTCCTGACTTTC. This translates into CASGSSGANVLTF.

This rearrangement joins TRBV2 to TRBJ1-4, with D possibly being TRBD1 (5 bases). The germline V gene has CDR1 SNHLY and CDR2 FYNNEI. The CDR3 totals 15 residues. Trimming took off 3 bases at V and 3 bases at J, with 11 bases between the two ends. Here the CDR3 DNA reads TGTGCCAGCAGTGACGTCGGACAACCTAATGAAAAACTGTTTTTT. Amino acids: CASSDVGQPNEKLFF.

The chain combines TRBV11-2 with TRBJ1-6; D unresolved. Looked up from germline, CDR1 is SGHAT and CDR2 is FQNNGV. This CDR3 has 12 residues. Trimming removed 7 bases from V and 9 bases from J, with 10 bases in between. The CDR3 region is CASTIRSSPLHF. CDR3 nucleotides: TGTGCCAGCACCATCAGGAGTTCACCCCTCCACTTT.

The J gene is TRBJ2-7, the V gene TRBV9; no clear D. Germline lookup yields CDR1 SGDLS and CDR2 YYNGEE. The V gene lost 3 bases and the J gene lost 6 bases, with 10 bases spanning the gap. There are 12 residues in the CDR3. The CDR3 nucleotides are TGTGCCAGCAGCGCCTCCTTAGGCGAGCAGTACTTC. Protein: CASSASLGEQYF.

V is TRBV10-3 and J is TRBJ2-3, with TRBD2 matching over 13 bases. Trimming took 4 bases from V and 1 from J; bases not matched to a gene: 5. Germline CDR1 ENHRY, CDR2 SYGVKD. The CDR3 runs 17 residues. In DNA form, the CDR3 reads TGTGCCATCAGTGGGACTAGCGGGAGTTCTGGCACAGATACGCAGTATTTT. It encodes CAISGTSGSSGTDTQYF.

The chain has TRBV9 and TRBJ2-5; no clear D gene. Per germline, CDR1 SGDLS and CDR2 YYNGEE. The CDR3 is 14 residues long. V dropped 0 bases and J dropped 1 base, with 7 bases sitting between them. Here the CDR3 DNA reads TGTGCCAGCAGCGTAGGAGTCAGCCAAGAGACCCAGTACTTC. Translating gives CASSVGVSQETQYF.